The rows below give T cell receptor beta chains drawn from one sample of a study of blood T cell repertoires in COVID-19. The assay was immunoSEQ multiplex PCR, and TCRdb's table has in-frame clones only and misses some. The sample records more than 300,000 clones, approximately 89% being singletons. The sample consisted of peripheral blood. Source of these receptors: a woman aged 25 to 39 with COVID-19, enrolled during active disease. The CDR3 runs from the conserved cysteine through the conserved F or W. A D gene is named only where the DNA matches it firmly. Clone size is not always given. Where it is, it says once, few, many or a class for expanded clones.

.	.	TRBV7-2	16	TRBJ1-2	CASSLVGFGGLYGYTF	TGTGCCAGCAGCTTAGTCGGGTTCGGGGGGTTGTATGGCTACACCTTC
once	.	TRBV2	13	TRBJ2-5	CASMGTGMGTQYF	TGTGCCAGCATGGGGACTGGTATGGGGACCCAGTACTTC
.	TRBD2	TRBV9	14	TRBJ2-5	CASSGLAGQETQYF	TGTGCCAGCAGCGGATTAGCGGGACAAGAGACCCAGTACTTC
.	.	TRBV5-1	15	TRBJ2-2	CASSLAEESTGELFF	TGCGCCAGCAGCTTGGCCGAGGAGAGCACCGGGGAGCTGTTTTTT
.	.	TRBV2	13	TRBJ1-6	CASSPGVGSPLHF	TGTGCCAGCAGCCCAGGGGTAGGGTCACCCCTCCACTTT
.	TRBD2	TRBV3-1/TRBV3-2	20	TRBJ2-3	CASSQEVRLAEISSTDTQYF	TGTGCCAGCAGCCAAGAAGTGCGCCTAGCGGAAATCAGTAGCACAGATACGCAGTATTTT
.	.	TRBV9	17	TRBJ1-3	CASSVVDRRPFGNTIYF	TGTGCCAGCAGCGTAGTGGACAGACGCCCCTTCGGAAACACCATATATTTT
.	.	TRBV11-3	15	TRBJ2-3	CASSLVGGRTDTQYF	TGTGCCAGCAGCTTAGTAGGTGGGCGCACAGATACGCAGTATTTT
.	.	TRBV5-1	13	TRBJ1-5	CASSPGQNQPQHF	TGCGCCAGCAGCCCCGGACAGAATCAGCCCCAGCATTTT
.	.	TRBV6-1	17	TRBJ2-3	CASSESRVTPWEDTQYF	TGTGCCAGCAGTGAAAGCAGGGTAACGCCTTGGGAAGATACGCAGTATTTT
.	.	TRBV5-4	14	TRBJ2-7	CASSLSDSSYEQYF	TGTGCCAGCAGCTTGTCAGATTCATCCTACGAGCAGTACTTC
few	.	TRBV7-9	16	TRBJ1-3	CASSVNLGGSGNTIYF	TGTGCCAGCAGCGTGAACCTCGGGGGAAGTGGAAACACCATATATTTT
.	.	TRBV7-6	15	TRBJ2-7	CASSLVGDNNYEQYF	TGTGCCAGCAGCTTAGTGGGTGACAATAACTACGAGCAGTACTTC
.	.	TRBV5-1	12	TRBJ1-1	CASSLSQGNAFF	TGCGCCAGCAGCTTGAGCCAGGGGAACGCTTTCTTT
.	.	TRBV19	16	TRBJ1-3	CASTSMLPESGNTIYF	TGTGCCAGTACCTCCATGCTACCTGAGTCTGGAAACACCATATATTTT
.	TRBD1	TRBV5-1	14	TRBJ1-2	CASGETGARYGYTF	TGCGCCAGCGGTGAGACAGGGGCGAGGTATGGCTACACCTTC
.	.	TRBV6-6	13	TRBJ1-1	CASTPRGNTEAFF	TGTGCCAGCACCCCCAGGGGGAACACTGAAGCTTTCTTT
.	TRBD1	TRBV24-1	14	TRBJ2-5	CATSPRQGKETQYF	TGTGCCACCAGTCCCCGACAGGGGAAAGAGACCCAGTACTTC
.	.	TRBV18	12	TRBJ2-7	CASSGGGYEQYF	TGTGCCAGCTCCGGGGGTGGCTACGAGCAGTACTTC
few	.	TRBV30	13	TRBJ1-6	CASSGRFNSPLHF	TGTGCCTCCTCAGGGAGGTTCAATTCACCCCTCCACTTT
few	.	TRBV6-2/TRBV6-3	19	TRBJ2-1	CASSKGLGFRGEDYNEQFF	TGTGCCAGCAGTAAGGGCTTGGGTTTCCGCGGGGAGGACTACAATGAGCAGTTCTTC
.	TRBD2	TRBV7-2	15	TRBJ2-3	CASSPQAGGPDTQYF	TGTGCCAGCAGCCCTCAAGCGGGAGGCCCAGATACGCAGTATTTT
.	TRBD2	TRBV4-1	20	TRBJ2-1	CASSPTGLAGVPGPYNEQFF	TGCGCCAGCAGCCCCACGGGACTAGCGGGAGTCCCGGGCCCCTACAATGAGCAGTTCTTC
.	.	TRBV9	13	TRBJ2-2	CASKRGGTGELFF	TGTGCCAGCAAAAGGGGAGGAACCGGGGAGCTGTTTTTT
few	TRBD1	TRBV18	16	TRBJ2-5	CASSPLPGTGKETQYF	TGTGCCAGCTCACCCCTACCCGGGACAGGGAAAGAGACCCAGTACTTC